This T cell receptor beta chain originates from a study of Graves' ophthalmopathy and Graves' hyperthyroidism. General study points: Most expanded clonotypes from thyroid (those above 0.001 frequency) were also found in blood.

V gave up 1 base and J gave up 5 bases, with 11 bases separating them. This CDR3 is 14 amino acids long. CDR1 is SGHTA and CDR2 is FQGNSA in the germline V gene. This clonotype was counted ten times or more. What it binds is not known. Amplification targeted the TCR beta CDR3 regions, with RNA transcripts as the source material. Following a first-round RT-PCR that used HTBI primers, a second-round multiplex PCR was carried out. TCRdb fed the multiplex PCR reads into MiXCR, producing one record per CDR3 protein. The table has 350,000 to 450,000 distinct CDR3 sequences, about 21% seen once. The clonotype originates from a woman between 18 and 29 years old with stable Graves' hyperthyroidism. This chain links TRBV7-2 with TRBJ2-5; the D is unclear. Material for sequencing was peripheral blood. This CDR3 reads CASSLDPGFETQYF. The CDR3 nucleotides are TGTGCCAGCAGCTTAGACCCGGGTTTCGAGACCCAGTACTTC. Full variable domain (outside the CDR3, taken from reference TRBV7-2 and TRBJ2-5): GAGVSQSPSNKVTEKGKDVELRCDPISGHTALYWYRQSLGQGLEFLIYFQGNSAPDKSGLPSDRFSAERTGGSVSTLTIQRTQQEDSAVYLCASSLDPGFETQYFGPGTRLLVL.